This T cell receptor beta chain was captured in a study of T-cell reconstitution after alpha-beta-depleted transplantation in children. Unique molecular identifiers tagged the TCRbeta library. TCRdb redid the calling of the PCR reads with MiXCR, one entry per CDR3 protein. The sample holds around 700,000 distinct CDR3 sequences, around 12% seen once. This clonotype was picked up many times. Its target is not known. Study-level findings and limits: Expanded graft clones, several hundred of them, were reportedly the source of alpha-beta T cells about two months after transplant.

Looked up from germline, CDR1 is LGHDT and CDR2 is YNNKEL (reference sequence). This CDR3 has 15 amino acids. The ends were cut back, 0 bases at V and 8 bases at J, with 14 bases in the middle. The chain employs TRBV3-1 and TRBJ1-3; D is perhaps TRBD1 (5 bases). The receptor's source is a girl aged 2-10 years with congenital amegakaryocytic thrombocytopenia, due to receive a stem cell transplant. The specimen comprised PBMCs, sampled before TCRalphabeta/CD19-depleted stem cell transplant. CDR3 region: CASSQDLSRADTIYF. The CDR3 nucleotides are TGTGCCAGCAGCCAAGATTTATCCAGGGCGGACACCATATATTTT.